The entry below describes one T cell receptor (beta chain). Followed longitudinally, the Seattle patients had been enrolled during active infection. This sample was taken from a study of blood T cell repertoires in COVID-19. Study details: Sites across the United States, Italy and Spain contributed samples from acute and convalescent COVID-19.

The J segment lost 4 bases and the V segment lost 4 bases, leaving 4 bases of the junction unmatched. The CDR3 has 14 amino acids. Germline assignment: CDR1 SGHVS and CDR2 FQNEAQ. Per the study methods: Reference gene primer amplification yielded estimated nucleated cell counts. The method was immunoSEQ multiplex PCR; TCRdb's version includes in-frame clones alone and lacks a portion of them. V, J and clone size are taken as reported in that table, and D and trimming were inferred from the DNA itself. The repertoire holds over 200,000 clones, with nearly 85% as singletons. The receptor was isolated from a woman aged 30 to 39 with COVID-19, enrolled during active disease. V is TRBV7-8 and J is TRBJ1-2; 9 nucleotides line up with TRBD1. Sequencing was performed on peripheral blood. The chain's CDR3 is CASSSGQGGYGYTF. The CDR3 DNA reads TGTGCCAGCAGCTCGGGACAGGGAGGCTATGGCTACACCTTC.